One and the same sample provided the 30 T cell receptor beta chains below, sequenced in a study of T cells expressing NK-cell markers. TCRdb re-called the 5' RACE reads; every CDR3 protein appears as one record, without DNA. The table gives more than 400,000 distinct CDR3 sequences; the top ten clones make up 7.3% of it. The material sequenced was blood T cells: a sorted CD56 or NKG2C T cell subset, CD4+ or CD8+ T cells, or bulk PBMC T cells (not recorded which). The receptor set was obtained from a woman between 18 and 70 years old in good health.

The V call is TRBV7-9, the J call TRBJ1-1. The CDR3 totals 12 residues. Looked up from germline, CDR1 is SEHNR and CDR2 is FQNEAQ (reference sequence). CDR3 in amino acids: CASSVGDGEAFF.

The genes are TRBV5-1 and TRBJ2-1; TCRdb names TRBD2, which stays unverified in the absence of DNA. Germline V gives CDR1 SGHRS, CDR2 YFSETQ. This CDR3 spans 17 amino acids. The CDR3 protein is CASSFGLAGGFGNEQFF.

The rearrangement links TRBV4-3 to TRBJ2-3; TCRdb proposes TRBD1, but this gene call is untestable without DNA. Germline V CDR1 and CDR2: LGHNA, YSLEER. The CDR3 contains 15 residues. The CDR3 reads CASSQATGRGDTQYF.

The chain is built from TRBV7-8 and TRBJ1-1; TCRdb's D call, TRBD1, is unchecked because there is no DNA. The CDR3 runs 15 residues. Germline assignment: CDR1 SGHVS and CDR2 FQNEAQ. CDR3 sequence reads: CASTLSQGMNTEAFF.

The chain employs TRBV6-1 and TRBJ1-4; the TCRdb call, TRBD1, lacks DNA for checking. CDR3 length: 15 residues. Germline CDR1 reads MNHNS; CDR2 reads SASEGT. CDR3 protein: CASQIQGAKSEKLFF.

The gene calls are TRBV12-3 or TRBV12-4 and TRBJ2-4; TCRdb indicates TRBD1, and absent DNA this call remains unverified. The CDR3 is made up of 12 amino acids. The CDR3: CASDQGVGIQYF.

J is TRBJ2-1 and V is TRBV7-2. From germline, CDR1 is SGHTA and CDR2 FQGNSA. This CDR3 has 15 residues. CDR3 protein: CASSSFRRTNNEQFF.

The chain couples TRBV7-2 to TRBJ2-5. The CDR3 sequence is 15 residues long. Germline lookup yields CDR1 SGHTA and CDR2 FQGNSA. CDR3 sequence: CASRSNSPYQETQYF.

This chain links TRBV7-2 with TRBJ2-1; TCRdb's D call, TRBD2, is unchecked because there is no DNA. The CDR3 extends over 15 amino acids. Germline V gives CDR1 SGHTA, CDR2 FQGNSA. The CDR3 sequence: CASRPSGGVYNEQFF. Supplemented by reference TRBV7-2 and TRBJ2-1, the full variable domain reads GAGVSQSPSNKVTEKGKDVELRCDPISGHTALYWYRQSLGQGLEFLIYFQGNSAPDKSGLPSDRFSAERTGGSVSTLTIQRTQQEDSAVYLCASRPSGGVYNEQFFGPGTRLTVL.

V and J are TRBV4-2 and TRBJ2-3. Per the germline V gene, CDR1 is LGHNA and CDR2 is YNFKEQ. This CDR3 comprises 15 residues. The CDR3 sequence is CASSQIISSTDTQYF.

The CDR3 spells CASIKTGQGVKQPQHF. The chain combines TRBV27 with TRBJ1-5; TCRdb proposes TRBD1, but this gene call is untestable without DNA. The CDR3 runs 16 residues. Germline CDR1 MNHEY, CDR2 SMNVEV (reference sequence).

The J gene is TRBJ2-5, the V gene TRBV20-1; there is no DNA to check the TCRdb D call of TRBD2. Germline-derived CDR1 and CDR2 are DFQATT and SNEGSKA (reference sequence). The CDR3 is 17 residues long. The CDR3 here is CSASTSGSEIPGETQYF.

The gene calls are TRBV9 and TRBJ2-1; the TRBD2 assignment by TCRdb is unverifiable without DNA. From germline, CDR1 is SGDLS and CDR2 YYNGEE. The CDR3 covers 17 residues. CDR3 region: CASSDGLADGPTMMQFF.

The V gene is TRBV19, the J gene TRBJ2-3; absent DNA, TCRdb's TRBD2 call cannot be checked. CDR1 and CDR2 (germline): LNHDA, SQIVND (reference sequence). This CDR3 has 16 residues. This CDR3 is CASTRTSGGATDTQYF.

This rearrangement joins TRBV5-1 to TRBJ2-5; checking the TCRdb D call of TRBD2 is not possible without DNA. Germline V gene data show CDR1 as SGHRS and CDR2 as YFSETQ. CDR3 length: 14 residues. The CDR3 sequence: CASYLAGGQETQYF.

CDR3: CASSLPGGLAGGPYEQYF. The genes are TRBV6-2 or TRBV6-3 and TRBJ2-7; the TRBD2 assignment by TCRdb is unverifiable without DNA. Germline lookup yields CDR1 MNHEY and CDR2 SVGEGT. This CDR3 is built from 18 residues.

The V and J genes are TRBV5-1 and TRBJ2-1; lacking DNA, the TRBD2 call made by TCRdb goes unchecked. CDR3 size: 16 residues. Germline-derived CDR1 and CDR2 are SGHRS and YFSETQ. The CDR3 sequence: CASSRGALGSGNEQFF. The full variable domain, rest sourced from reference TRBV5-1 and TRBJ2-1, is KAGVTQTPRYLIKTRGQQVTLSCSPISGHRSVSWYQQTPGQGLQFLFEYFSETQRNKGNFPGRFSGRQFSNSRSEMNVSTLELGDSALYLCASSRGALGSGNEQFFGPGTRLTVL.

This chain connects TRBV12-3 or TRBV12-4 to TRBJ2-2; without DNA, the TCRdb call of TRBD1 cannot be checked. This CDR3 region has 16 residues. CDR3 residues: CASSFRQGRSIGELFF.

J is TRBJ1-2 and V is TRBV12-3 or TRBV12-4; the TRBD1 assignment by TCRdb is unverifiable without DNA. The CDR3 length is 13 residues. This CDR3 reads CASSLPGLYGYTF.

This chain uses TRBV19 with TRBJ1-6; TCRdb calls TRBD1, which cannot be checked without DNA. The CDR3 length is 14 residues. CDR1 and CDR2 from the germline V gene are LNHDA and SQIVND (reference sequence). CDR3 loop: CASSPRGGLSPLHF.

The chain joins TRBV7-9 to TRBJ1-4. The CDR3 is made up of 14 amino acids. Germline CDR1 is SEHNR and CDR2 is FQNEAQ (reference sequence). The chain's CDR3 is CASSLGPDRGKLFF.

The genes are TRBV4-3 and TRBJ2-1; the TCRdb D gene call, TRBD1, has no DNA to confirm it. The CDR3 totals 17 residues. Germline CDR1 and CDR2: LGHNA and YSLEER. The CDR3 loop is CASSQHRGGSSYNEQFF.

This chain links TRBV10-3 with TRBJ1-1; checking the TCRdb D call of TRBD1 is not possible without DNA. Per germline, CDR1 ENHRY and CDR2 SYGVKD. This CDR3 comprises 14 residues. CDR3 region: CAISDPDRGTEAFF.

The chain joins TRBV5-1 to TRBJ2-2; TCRdb designates TRBD2, a call that cannot be tested without DNA. The CDR3 length is 18 residues. Germline V gene data show CDR1 as SGHRS and CDR2 as YFSETQ. The CDR3: CASTTTSGGPRNTGELFF.

V gene TRBV5-8 combines with J gene TRBJ1-4; TCRdb designates TRBD1, a call that cannot be tested without DNA. CDR1 SGHTS and CDR2 YDEGEE come from the germline V gene. CDR3 size: 14 residues. The CDR3 is CASSLPQGGEKLFF.

The rearrangement joins TRBV7-2 to TRBJ1-1; TCRdb lists TRBD1, though no DNA is available to test this call. The CDR3 length is 15 residues. Per the germline V gene, CDR1 is SGHTA and CDR2 is FQGNSA. This CDR3 reads CASSFPDRACTEAFF. Combining the CDR3 with reference TRBV7-2 and TRBJ1-1 gives the whole variable domain GAGVSQSPSNKVTEKGKDVELRCDPISGHTALYWYRQSLGQGLEFLIYFQGNSAPDKSGLPSDRFSAERTGGSVSTLTIQRTQQEDSAVYLCASSFPDRACTEAFFGQGTRLTVV.

V gene TRBV21-1 combines with J gene TRBJ2-4; without DNA, the TCRdb call of TRBD1 cannot be checked. TRBV21-1 is tagged as a pseudogene. CDR3 length: 11 amino acids. This chain's CDR3 is CASILGRGAYF.

This rearrangement joins TRBV11-2 to TRBJ2-2; the D call from TCRdb, TRBD2, cannot be confirmed without DNA. Germline loops: CDR1 SGHAT, CDR2 FQNNGV. The CDR3 is made up of 17 amino acids. CDR3 residues: CASSPSGRAQNTGELFF.

The CDR3 region is CASSPPEGGIREQFF. The rearrangement links TRBV7-9 to TRBJ2-1; lacking DNA, the TRBD1 call made by TCRdb goes unchecked. Germline lookup yields CDR1 SEHNR and CDR2 FQNEAQ (reference sequence). This CDR3 is 15 amino acids long. Variable domain in full (rest from reference TRBV7-9 and TRBJ2-1): DTGVSQNPRHKITKRGQNVTFRCDPISEHNRLYWYRQTLGQGPEFLTYFQNEAQLEKSRLLSDRFSAERPKGSFSTLEIQRTEQGDSAMYLCASSPPEGGIREQFFGPGTRLTVL.

The chain uses TRBV6-4 and TRBJ2-1; TCRdb gives TRBD1 as the D gene, but with no DNA this cannot be confirmed. The CDR3 covers 15 residues. Per the germline V gene, CDR1 is MRHNA and CDR2 is SNTAGT. CDR3 sequence: CASSDGGGDYNEQFF.